The clone carrying this T cell receptor beta chain showed up just once. These data are taken from a study of T cell responses to AZD1222 COVID-19 vaccine. Trimming left V 4 bases short and J 0 bases short, with 16 bases between. This CDR3 is built from 16 residues. Germline V lookup: CDR1 ENHRY, CDR2 SYGVKD. Some clones are missing from TCRdb's copy, which holds only in-frame ones; the method was immunoSEQ multiplex PCR. Of roughly 150,000 clones in the sample, around 90% were seen once. Sequenced material: peripheral blood, taken on day 0 of AZD1222 vaccination. This TCR derives from an adult in good health. The rearrangement links TRBV10-3 to TRBJ2-7, with D maybe TRBD1 (7 bases). The CDR3 DNA sequence: TGTGCCATCAGTGGAGCGGGCGGGGACAGCTCCTACGAGCAGTACTTC. As protein: CAISGAGGDSSYEQYF.